This section outlines one T cell receptor beta chain sequence together with its context. Because it lacks the conserved phenylalanine or tryptophan at the end, this CDR3 is likely a read error. The DNA is left out, because the CDR3 cannot be placed on it with certainty; the CDR3 is given as TCRdb lists it. Termini included, the CDR3 measures 15 amino acids. Germline lookup yields CDR1 SQVTM and CDR2 ANQGSEA. The sample belongs to a study of blood T cell repertoires in COVID-19. Methods used by the authors: The authors estimated nucleated cell counts from reference gene primer amplification. Using immunoSEQ multiplex PCR, the repertoire was profiled, and TCRdb retains in-frame clones only, with some absent. That table is the source of V, J and clone size, and D and trimming were worked out from the DNA. This table holds 80,000 to 95,000 clones, roughly four fifths found once.

Material for sequencing was peripheral blood. V is TRBV29-1 and J is TRBJ2-6; TRBD1 was called by the table and not checked on the DNA. The TCR comes from an elderly man with COVID-19, enrolled during active disease. The CDR3 reads CSVEGDRTEILQRRL.